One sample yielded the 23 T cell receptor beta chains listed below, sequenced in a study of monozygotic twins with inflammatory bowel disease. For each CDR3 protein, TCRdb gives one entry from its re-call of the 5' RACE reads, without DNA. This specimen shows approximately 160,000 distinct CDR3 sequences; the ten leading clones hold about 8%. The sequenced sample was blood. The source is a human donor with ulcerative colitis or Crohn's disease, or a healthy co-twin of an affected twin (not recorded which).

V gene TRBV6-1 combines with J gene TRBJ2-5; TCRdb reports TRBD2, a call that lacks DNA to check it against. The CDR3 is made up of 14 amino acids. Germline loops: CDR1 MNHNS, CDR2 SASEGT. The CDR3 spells CASRPLAGRETQYF.

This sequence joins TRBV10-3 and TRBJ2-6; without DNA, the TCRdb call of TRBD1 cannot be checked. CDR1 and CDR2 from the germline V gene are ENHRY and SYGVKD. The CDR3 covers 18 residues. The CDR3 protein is CAISEFGQGAPGANVLTF.

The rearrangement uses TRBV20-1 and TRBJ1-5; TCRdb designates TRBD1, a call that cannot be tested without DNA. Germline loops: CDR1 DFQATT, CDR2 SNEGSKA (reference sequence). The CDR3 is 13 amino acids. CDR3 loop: CSAQGGYNQPQHF.

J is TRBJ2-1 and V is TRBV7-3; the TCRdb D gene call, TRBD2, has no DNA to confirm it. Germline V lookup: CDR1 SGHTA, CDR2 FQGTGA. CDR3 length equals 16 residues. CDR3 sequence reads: CASSLIGGPTYNEQFF. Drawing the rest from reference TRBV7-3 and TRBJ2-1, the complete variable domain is GAGVSQTPSNKVTEKGKYVELRCDPISGHTALYWYRQSLGQGPEFLIYFQGTGAADDSGLPNDRFFAVRPEGSVSTLKIQRTERGDSAVYLCASSLIGGPTYNEQFFGPGTRLTVL.

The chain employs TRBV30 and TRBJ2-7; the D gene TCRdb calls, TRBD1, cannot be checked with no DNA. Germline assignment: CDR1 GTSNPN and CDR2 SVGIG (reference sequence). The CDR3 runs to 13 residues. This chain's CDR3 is CAWSVGPIYEQYF.

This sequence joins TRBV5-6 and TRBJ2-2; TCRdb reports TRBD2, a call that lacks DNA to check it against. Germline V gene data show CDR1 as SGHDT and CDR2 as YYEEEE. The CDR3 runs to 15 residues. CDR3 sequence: CASSLVASGTGELFF.

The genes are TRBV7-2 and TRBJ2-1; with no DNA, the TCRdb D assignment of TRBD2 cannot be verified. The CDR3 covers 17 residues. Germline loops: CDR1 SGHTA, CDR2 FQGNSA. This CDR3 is CASSLGTSGFSYNEQFF. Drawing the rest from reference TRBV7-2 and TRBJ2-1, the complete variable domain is GAGVSQSPSNKVTEKGKDVELRCDPISGHTALYWYRQSLGQGLEFLIYFQGNSAPDKSGLPSDRFSAERTGGSVSTLTIQRTQQEDSAVYLCASSLGTSGFSYNEQFFGPGTRLTVL.

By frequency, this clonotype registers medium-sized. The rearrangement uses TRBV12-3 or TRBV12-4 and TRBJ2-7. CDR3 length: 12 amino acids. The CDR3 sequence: CASRGDGYEQYF.

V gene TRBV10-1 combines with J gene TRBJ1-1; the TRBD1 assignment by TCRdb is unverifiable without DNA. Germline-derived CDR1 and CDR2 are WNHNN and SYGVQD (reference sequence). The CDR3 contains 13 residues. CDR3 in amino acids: CASSEDSLREAFF.

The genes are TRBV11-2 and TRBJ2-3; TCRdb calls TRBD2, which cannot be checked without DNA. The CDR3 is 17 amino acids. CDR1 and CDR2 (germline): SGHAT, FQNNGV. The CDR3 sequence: CASSPLLAGGPLDTQYF. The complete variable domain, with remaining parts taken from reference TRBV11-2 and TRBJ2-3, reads EAGVAQSPRYKIIEKRQSVAFWCNPISGHATLYWYQQILGQGPKLLIQFQNNGVVDDSQLPKDRFSAERLKGVDSTLKIQPAKLEDSAVYLCASSPLLAGGPLDTQYFGPGTRLTVL.

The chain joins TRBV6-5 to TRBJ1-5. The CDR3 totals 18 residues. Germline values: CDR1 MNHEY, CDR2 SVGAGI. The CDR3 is CASSYVSGAIYSNQPQHF.

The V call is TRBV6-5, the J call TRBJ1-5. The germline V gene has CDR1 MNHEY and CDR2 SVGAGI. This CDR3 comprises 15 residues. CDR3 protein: CASSYRARGNQPQHF.

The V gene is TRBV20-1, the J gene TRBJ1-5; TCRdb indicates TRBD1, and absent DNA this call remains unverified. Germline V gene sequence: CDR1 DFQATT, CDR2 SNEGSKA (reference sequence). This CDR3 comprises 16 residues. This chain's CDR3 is CSARDATGQYNQPQHF.

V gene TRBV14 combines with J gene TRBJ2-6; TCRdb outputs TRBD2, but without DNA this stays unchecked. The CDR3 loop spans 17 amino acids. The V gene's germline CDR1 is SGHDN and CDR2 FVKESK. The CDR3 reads CASSLTDFSSGANVLTF.

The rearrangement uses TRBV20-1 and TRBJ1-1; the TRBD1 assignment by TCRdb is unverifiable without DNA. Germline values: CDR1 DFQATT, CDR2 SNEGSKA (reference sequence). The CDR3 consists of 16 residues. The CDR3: CSARDRPGGQVTEAFF.

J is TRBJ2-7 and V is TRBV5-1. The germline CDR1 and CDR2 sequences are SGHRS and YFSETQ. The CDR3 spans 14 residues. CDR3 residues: CASSLAASSYEQYF.

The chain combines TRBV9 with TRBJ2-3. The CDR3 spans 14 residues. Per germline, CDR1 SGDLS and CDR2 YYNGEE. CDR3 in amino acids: CASSALTKRDTQYF.

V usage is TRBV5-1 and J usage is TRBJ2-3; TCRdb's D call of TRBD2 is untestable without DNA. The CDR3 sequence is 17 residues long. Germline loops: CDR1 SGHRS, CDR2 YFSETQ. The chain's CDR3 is CASSQSRTSGGPGTQYF.

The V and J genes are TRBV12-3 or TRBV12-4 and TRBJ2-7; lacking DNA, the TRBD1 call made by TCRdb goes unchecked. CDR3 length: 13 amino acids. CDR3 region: CASSLGQGLEQYF.

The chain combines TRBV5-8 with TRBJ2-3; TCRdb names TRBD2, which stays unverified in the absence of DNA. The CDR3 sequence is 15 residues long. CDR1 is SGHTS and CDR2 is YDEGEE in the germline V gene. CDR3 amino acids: CASSLGAGLTDTQYF. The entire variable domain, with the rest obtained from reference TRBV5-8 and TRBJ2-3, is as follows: EAGVTQSPTHLIKTRGQQATLRCSPISGHTSVYWYQQALGLGLQFLLWYDEGEERNRGNFPPRFSGRQFPNYSSELNVNALELEDSALYLCASSLGAGLTDTQYFGPGTRLTVL.

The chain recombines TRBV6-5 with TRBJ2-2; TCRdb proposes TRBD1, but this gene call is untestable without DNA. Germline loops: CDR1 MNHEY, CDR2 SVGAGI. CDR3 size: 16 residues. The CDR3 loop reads CASSFCRGGNTGELFF.

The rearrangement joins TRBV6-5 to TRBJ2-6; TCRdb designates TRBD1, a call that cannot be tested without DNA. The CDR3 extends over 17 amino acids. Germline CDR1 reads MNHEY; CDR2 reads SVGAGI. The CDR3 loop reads CASSYAYRKTGANVLTF.

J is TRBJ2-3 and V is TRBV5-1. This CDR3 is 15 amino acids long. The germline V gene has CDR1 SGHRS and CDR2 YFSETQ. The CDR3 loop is CASSLAHGRTDTQYF.